The source of this T cell receptor (beta chain) is a study of blood T cell repertoires in COVID-19. The overall study: The origin of the acute and convalescent COVID-19 samples was the United States, Italy and Spain.

This CDR3 is built from 15 residues. V lost 1 base, J lost 1 base, and 4 bases stayed unmatched. CDR1 is LGHNT, CDR2 FRNRAP, per germline. In the study's own analysis: By means of reference gene primer amplification, nucleated cell counts were estimated. Clones were sequenced by immunoSEQ multiplex PCR, and TCRdb holds only the in-frame ones, with some missing. Clone size and the V and J calls come from that table; the DNA yielded D and trimming. This table has about 310,000 clones, around 90% appearing once. Sequenced sample: peripheral blood. This chain connects TRBV12-5 to TRBJ2-7; 7 bases map to TRBD2. This receptor was taken from a woman aged 25 to 39 with COVID-19, enrolled during active disease. The CDR3 DNA is TGTGCTAGTGGTTTGGGGGGAGGGCTTTCCTACGAGCAGTACTTC. Translation: CASGLGGGLSYEQYF.